Sequencing of this TCR beta chain was carried out in a study of neurological immune-mediated disorders. Unsorted libraries were prepared from 2 million PBMCs held at -80 C. The cDNA was generated through 5'RACE incorporating 10-nucleotide random UMIs. From 15-18 subjects, over 200 million TCR-beta sequences were obtained in each sequencing run. One entry per CDR3 protein, called by TCRdb with MiXCR from the 5' RACE reads. This sample has tens of thousands of distinct CDR3 sequences, with approximately 10% found just once. This clonotype was seen many times. The clonotype was recovered from a man in his forties in good health. The material sequenced was PBMCs.

CDR3 sequence reads: CASSFPRGDTDTQYF. Here the CDR3 DNA reads TGCGCCAGCAGCTTCCCCAGGGGGGACACAGATACGCAGTATTTT. The V and J genes are TRBV5-1 and TRBJ2-3; TRBD1 is a possible D gene (7 bases). This CDR3 contains 15 residues. Per the germline V gene, CDR1 is SGHRS and CDR2 is YFSETQ. Between the trimmed V and J ends, which lost 2 bases and 2 bases, there was a span of 12 bases.